A single sample is the source of the 27 T cell receptor beta chains below, sequenced in a study of blood T cell repertoires in COVID-19 (dated by TCRdb to 2018 to 2021). The library was obtained by the immunoSEQ multiplex PCR assay. Here the immuneACCESS table is served through TCRdb, limited to in-frame sequences with V and J called. Missing clones are a known gap in these copies; in checked studies unresolved V genes cover under half, and the rest lacks a known reason. The sample table holds around 160,000 clones, of which roughly 85% were seen once. Clones ranked in the top ten supply 8% of the sample. Material: peripheral blood. The receptor set was obtained from an older woman with COVID-19, enrolled during active disease.

The gene calls are TRBV10-3 and TRBJ1-5; 8 nucleotides match TRBD1. CDR1 and CDR2 from the germline V gene are ENHRY and SYGVKD. V dropped 10 bases and J dropped 0; count of bases not matched to a gene: 8. The CDR3 contains 15 residues. This CDR3 is CASGGGQDSNQPQHF. Written as DNA, the CDR3 is TGTGCCAGCGGCGGGGGACAGGATAGCAATCAGCCCCAGCATTTT.

The chain employs TRBV6-1 and TRBJ1-1, with D unclear. The V end was cut by 1 base, the J end by 4 bases, with 10 bases between. Germline V gives CDR1 MNHNS, CDR2 SASEGT. The CDR3 sequence is 14 residues long. The CDR3 sequence is CASSEGYPSTEAFF. The CDR3 coding sequence is TGTGCCAGCAGTGAAGGGTACCCGAGCACTGAAGCTTTCTTT.

The chain uses TRBV19 and TRBJ2-1; 7 positions match TRBD2. V lost 6 bases to trimming and J lost 3 bases; unmatched junction nucleotides: 2. This CDR3 comprises 13 residues. Germline CDR1 LNHDA, CDR2 SQIVND (reference sequence). The CDR3 nucleotides are TGTGCCAGTAGGCGGGGGATCTACAATGAGCAGTTCTTC. This codes for CASRRGIYNEQFF.

This clone was detected only a few times. The CDR3 region has the DNA TGTGCCAGCAGCTCCCCACAGGGGAGGAACACCGGGGAGCTGTTTTTT. It yields the protein CASSSPQGRNTGELFF. This rearrangement joins TRBV11-3 to TRBJ2-2; 7 nucleotides line up with TRBD1. The length of the CDR3 is 16 residues. Germline CDR1 reads SGHNT; CDR2 reads YENEEA. V shed 4 bases and J 1 base; nucleotides not matched to a gene: 6.

The rearrangement joins TRBV7-2 to TRBJ1-1; D is unresolved. Germline assignment: CDR1 SGHTA and CDR2 FQGNSA. The CDR3 has 13 residues. Trimming cost V 3 bases and J 0 bases, with 5 bases left between them. The CDR3, as DNA: TGTGCCAGCAGCTTCGAGATGAACACTGAAGCTTTCTTT. This gives the protein CASSFEMNTEAFF.

On this clone itself: An end of the junction differs from the germline gene, which may be a read error. This chain links TRBV18 with TRBJ2-7; 7 bases are a match to TRBD1. The CDR3 spans 12 residues. Germline CDR1 is KGHSH and CDR2 is LQKENI. CDR3 bases: TGTGCCAGCTCACCAGGGACAGCCCACGGCCACTTC. Protein: CASSPGTAHGHF.

This clone has a single count. The chain recombines TRBV27 with TRBJ2-4; 7 bases match TRBD1. Germline CDR1 MNHEY, CDR2 SMNVEV (reference sequence). V lost 5 bases and J lost 10; bases outside the gene matches: 5. This CDR3 is built from 12 residues. The CDR3 nucleotides read TGTGCCAGCAGTCCGTACAGGGGAATTCAGTACTTC. Its translation is CASSPYRGIQYF.

The count of this clone is one. The rearrangement uses TRBV6-5 and TRBJ1-4; 10 bases align to TRBD1. V lost 8 bases and J lost 8; bases outside the gene matches: 8. The CDR3 is made up of 14 amino acids. In germline, CDR1 is MNHEY, CDR2 SVGAGI. The CDR3 spells CASGDRGRGEKLFF. In DNA form, the CDR3 reads TGTGCCAGCGGGGACAGGGGTCGAGGCGAAAAACTGTTTTTT.

This clone came up once. The chain uses TRBV28 and TRBJ2-7; 10 bases fit TRBD2. Germline V CDR1 and CDR2: MDHEN, SYDVKM. V trimming: 3 bases; J trimming: 2 bases; junction bases outside the gene matches: 4. The CDR3 has 15 amino acids. The chain's CDR3 is CASSFNLAGAYEQYF. CDR3 nucleotides: TGTGCCAGCAGTTTTAACCTAGCGGGGGCCTACGAGCAGTACTTC.

The V gene is TRBV3-1 (or the pseudogene TRBV3-2), the J gene TRBJ1-2; possibly TRBD1 for D (6 bases). V lost 1 base, J lost 6 bases, and 9 bases lay in between. This CDR3 contains 13 residues. Germline lookup yields CDR1 LGHDT and CDR2 YNNKEL (reference sequence). The CDR3 bases are TGTGCCAGCAGCCAAGCTCAGGGGAATGGCTACACCTTC. It encodes CASSQAQGNGYTF.

The rearrangement links TRBV3-1 (or the pseudogene TRBV3-2) to TRBJ1-1; D is unclear. V lost 2 bases and J lost 1, with 11 bases in between. The germline CDR1 and CDR2 sequences are LGHDT and YNNKEL (reference sequence). The CDR3 length is 15 residues. The CDR3 is CASSQSGGRNTEAFF. CDR3 nucleotides: TGTGCCAGCAGCCAATCAGGCGGGAGGAACACTGAAGCTTTCTTT.

The V call is TRBV18, the J call TRBJ1-1; 7 positions match TRBD1. Trimming at V came to 4 bases and at J to 4 bases, leaving 6 bases not matched to a gene. The CDR3 sequence is 14 residues long. Germline V gene data show CDR1 as KGHSH and CDR2 as LQKENI. The CDR3 spells CASSLGSGGTEAFF. The CDR3 DNA follows: TGTGCCAGCTCACTTGGCTCAGGGGGCACTGAAGCTTTCTTT.

This chain connects TRBV7-9 to TRBJ1-1; 7 bases agree with TRBD1. With V trimmed by 5 bases and J by 6 bases, 18 bases remained unmatched. CDR3 length: 17 residues. Germline loops: CDR1 SEHNR, CDR2 FQNEAQ (reference sequence). CDR3 nucleotides: TGTGCCAGCAGCGCTCGACAGGGCTCCTACCGGCTCGCTGAAGCTTTCTTT. It specifies CASSARQGSYRLAEAFF.

V usage is TRBV9 and J usage is TRBJ2-5, with a weak D call TRBD1 (5 bases). Germline V gene data show CDR1 as SGDLS and CDR2 as YYNGEE. Deletions cut 2 bases from V and 2 bases from J, with 16 bases between. The CDR3 runs to 16 residues. CDR3 nucleotides: TGTGCCAGCAGCGTGGGGCTAGTTCACGATCAAGAGACCCAGTACTTC. It is translated as CASSVGLVHDQETQYF. The full variable domain, with the rest looked up from reference TRBV9 and TRBJ2-5, is DSGVTQTPKHLITATGQRVTLRCSPRSGDLSVYWYQQSLDQGLQFLIQYYNGEERAKGNILERFSAQQFPDLHSELNLSSLELGDSALYFCASSVGLVHDQETQYFGPGTRLLVL.

V and J are TRBV5-1 and TRBJ1-4, with a weak D call TRBD1 (6 bases). This CDR3 is built from 15 residues. The V end was cut by 4 bases, the J end by 8 bases, with 18 bases between. Germline CDR1 and CDR2: SGHRS and YFSETQ. CDR3 region: CASSPGGPEGEKLFF. In nucleotides, the CDR3 is TGCGCCAGCAGCCCTGGGGGCCCCGAAGGGGAAAAACTGTTTTTT.

J is TRBJ2-5 and V is TRBV19; 8 positions match TRBD2. Germline-derived CDR1 and CDR2 are LNHDA and SQIVND (reference sequence). Losses at the gene ends were 7 bases for V and 3 bases for J; bases not matched to a gene: 10. The CDR3 runs to 15 residues. CDR3 residues: CASTGRAGGEETQYF. CDR3 DNA sequence: TGTGCCAGTACGGGTCGTGCGGGGGGAGAAGAGACCCAGTACTTC.

CDR3 residues: CASSDLHRDGYGYTF. CDR3 in DNA: TGTGCCAGCAGTGACCTGCACAGGGACGGCTATGGCTACACCTTC. The chain recombines TRBV25-1 with TRBJ1-2; the D gene is possibly TRBD1 (6 bases). Per germline, CDR1 MGHDK and CDR2 SYGVNS. This CDR3 spans 15 amino acids. The V gene lost 3 bases and the J gene lost 4 bases, with 15 bases spanning the gap.

V and J are TRBV27 and TRBJ2-7; tentative D call: TRBD2 (6 bases). Trimming took 7 bases from V and 4 from J, leaving 23 bases between them. Per the germline V gene, CDR1 is MNHEY and CDR2 is SMNVEV (reference sequence). The CDR3 length is 16 residues. The CDR3 spells CASTSAGSLALYEQYF. CDR3 DNA: TGTGCCAGCACCTCCGCAGGTTCGCTAGCGCTGTACGAGCAGTACTTC.

This clone appeared once. V is TRBV7-2 and J is TRBJ2-1, with TRBD2 matching over 8 bases. The CDR3 contains 15 residues. Trimming at V came to 1 base and at J to 4 bases, leaving 3 bases not matched to a gene. CDR1 SGHTA and CDR2 FQGNSA come from the germline V gene. The CDR3 loop is CASSLDPGGYNEQFF. The CDR3 coding sequence is TGTGCCAGCAGCTTAGATCCGGGGGGGTACAATGAGCAGTTCTTC.

This sequence joins TRBV19 and TRBJ1-2, with D uncertain. CDR1 is LNHDA and CDR2 is SQIVND in the germline V gene (reference sequence). The CDR3 runs to 15 residues. V was pared by 6 bases and J by 7 bases, with 21 bases between. In nucleotides, the CDR3 is TGTGCCAGTAGCACCTTCGAGGGCCGAAAGAGTGGCTACACCTTC. It codes for CASSTFEGRKSGYTF.

V is TRBV19 and J is TRBJ2-2; the D gene is possibly TRBD1 (7 bases). Germline V gene lookup returns CDR1 LNHDA and CDR2 SQIVND (reference sequence). Trimming took off 3 bases at V and 1 base at J, with 15 bases between the two ends. The length of the CDR3 is 17 residues. The CDR3 protein is CASSILHRGGNTGELFF. CDR3 bases: TGTGCCAGTAGTATCCTCCACAGGGGAGGGAACACCGGGGAGCTGTTTTTT.

This clone showed up just once. The J gene is TRBJ2-3, the V gene TRBV24-1; D is possibly TRBD2 (7 bases). The CDR3 sequence is 13 residues long. Trimming cost V 8 bases and J 5 bases, with 13 bases left between them. Germline CDR1 and CDR2: KGHDR and SFDVKD. As DNA, the CDR3 is TGTGCCACCAAGAGGGGGGGCGGAGATACGCAGTATTTT. Translating it yields CATKRGGGDTQYF.

The chain has TRBV4-3 and TRBJ2-2; tentative D call: TRBD2 (6 bases). CDR1 is LGHNA and CDR2 is YSLEER in the germline V gene. The CDR3 is made up of 16 amino acids. With 2 bases removed from V and 4 bases from J, the gap between germline ends came to 14 bases. In DNA, the CDR3 is TGCGCCAGCAGCCAACCTCGGAGGGACTCCACCGGGGAGCTGTTTTTT. Encoded protein: CASSQPRRDSTGELFF.

The CDR3 nucleotides are TGTGCCACCAGCAGAGATCTACCGGACAGGACCAATGAAAAACTGTTTTTT. As protein: CATSRDLPDRTNEKLFF. The gene calls are TRBV15 and TRBJ1-4; the match to TRBD1 covers 7 bases. The junction had 9 bases not matched to a gene; V was cut back by 0 bases and J by 5 bases. The CDR3 consists of 17 residues. Looked up from germline, CDR1 is LNHNV and CDR2 is YYDKDF (reference sequence).

The V and J genes are TRBV27 and TRBJ2-7; TRBD1 aligns across 7 bases. J gave up 5 bases and V 5 bases, and 9 bases lay outside the gene matches. Germline V gene lookup returns CDR1 MNHEY and CDR2 SMNVEV (reference sequence). There are 14 residues in the CDR3. In DNA, the CDR3 is TGTGCCAGCAGTCCTGACAGGGCGGTGAACGAGCAGTACTTC. Amino acid sequence: CASSPDRAVNEQYF.

CDR3: CSARVEETQYF. DNA of the CDR3: TGCAGTGCTAGGGTAGAAGAGACCCAGTACTTC. This rearrangement joins TRBV20-1 to TRBJ2-5; D remains ambiguous. Germline assignment: CDR1 DFQATT and CDR2 SNEGSKA (reference sequence). This CDR3 region has 11 residues. V lost 3 bases, J lost 3 bases, and 5 bases lay in between.

The gene calls are TRBV9 and TRBJ2-2; no clear D gene. Trimming shortened V by 4 bases and J by 6 bases, and 28 bases separated the two germline ends. Germline V gene lookup returns CDR1 SGDLS and CDR2 YYNGEE. The CDR3 extends over 19 amino acids. The CDR3 region is CASSSTLPGQSPDAGELFF. In nucleotides, the CDR3 is TGTGCCAGCAGCTCTACCCTCCCGGGTCAAAGCCCTGACGCCGGGGAGCTGTTTTTT.